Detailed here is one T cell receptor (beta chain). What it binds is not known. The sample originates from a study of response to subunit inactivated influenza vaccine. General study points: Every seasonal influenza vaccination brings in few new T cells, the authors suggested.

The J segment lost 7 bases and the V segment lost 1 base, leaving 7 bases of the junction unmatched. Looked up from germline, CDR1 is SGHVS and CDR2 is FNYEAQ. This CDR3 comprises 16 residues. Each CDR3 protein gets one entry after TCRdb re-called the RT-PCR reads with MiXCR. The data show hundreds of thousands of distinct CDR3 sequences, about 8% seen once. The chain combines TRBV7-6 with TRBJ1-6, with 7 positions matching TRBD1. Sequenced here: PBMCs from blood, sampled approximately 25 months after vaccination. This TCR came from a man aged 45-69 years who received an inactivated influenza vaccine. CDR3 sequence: CASSLEPGTVNSPLHF. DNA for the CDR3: TGTGCCAGCAGCTTAGAGCCCGGGACAGTAAATTCACCCCTCCACTTT.